Detailed here is one TCR beta chain. Its antigen is as yet unknown. TCRdb keeps only in-frame clones here, not all; method: immunoSEQ multiplex PCR. The sample contains fewer than 15,000 clones, roughly 75% of which appear only once. The data derive from a study of PD-1 blockade in classical Hodgkin lymphoma. Background on the study: The study gave patients nivolumab 3 mg/kg intravenously every 2 weeks.

General observations from the study: CD4+ TCR diversity, unlike CD8+, rose significantly by C4D1. Newly diagnosed patients and complete responders had comparable diversity at baseline.

The patients all showed relapse after autologous stem cell transplantation, while their brentuximab vedotin exposure varied. The patients, who had relapsed/refractory classical Hodgkin lymphoma, achieved best responses of complete response, partial response or progressive disease. Germline values: CDR1 KGHSH, CDR2 LQKENI. V was cut by 3 bases and J by 6 bases, with 20 bases left in between. The CDR3 loop spans 16 amino acids. The V gene is TRBV18, the J gene TRBJ1-1; TRBD1 might be the D (6 bases). The clonotype comes from a human donor with classical Hodgkin lymphoma. The input for sequencing was peripheral blood mononuclear cells (PBMCs), taken at baseline. CDR3 nucleotide sequence: TGTGCCAGCTCACCCCACAGGGCCGGTTTGGTCGCTGAAGCTTTCTTT. Its translation is CASSPHRAGLVAEAFF.